The clone carrying this TCR beta chain came up once. Antigen: not known. The data were obtained in a study of cytomegalovirus exposure and HLA in healthy donors. For the study at large: A later analysis reported the 130 or so validation repertoires used the same platform as the roughly 700 first-cohort repertoires.

V gave up 8 bases and J gave up 4 bases; unmatched junction bases: 7. This CDR3 is 13 amino acids long. The germline V gene encodes CDR1 ENHRY and CDR2 SYGVKD. The method was immunoSEQ multiplex PCR; TCRdb's version includes in-frame clones alone and lacks a portion of them. Of roughly 120,000 clones listed, around nine tenths are singletons. Study-wide results and caveats: There were some public TCRs occurring in many donors, but most TCR sequences were rare.

Sequenced material: PBMCs. The clonotype was recovered from a man aged 25 to 45 in good health and CMV-seronegative. This chain links TRBV10-3 with TRBJ2-5; 7 nucleotides line up with TRBD1. CDR3 bases: TGTGCCATCGCAGACAGGGCCCGAGAGACCCAGTACTTC. Encoded protein: CAIADRARETQYF.